A single T cell receptor (beta chain) is shown here with its context. Indicated treatment: oral pan-JAK inhibitor, 5-10 mg twice daily. This specimen belongs to a study of CD8+ T cells in alopecia areata. Extracted RNA was reverse transcribed, and the resulting cDNA served as sequencing template. Using immunoSEQ multiplex PCR, the repertoire was profiled, and TCRdb retains in-frame clones only, with some absent. Among 150,000 to 200,000 clones listed, around three fifths were seen once. Sequenced here: CD4+ T cells sorted from blood, sampled at approximately week 50, from a patient treated with tofacitinib. The receptor comes from a human donor with alopecia areata.

CDR3: CASSLVLSAYEQYF. The CDR3 DNA sequence: TGCGCCAGCAGCTTGGTACTCAGCGCCTACGAGCAGTACTTC. V is TRBV5-1 and J is TRBJ2-7; D not resolved. In germline, CDR1 is SGHRS, CDR2 YFSETQ. Deletions cut 0 bases from V and 2 bases from J, with 9 bases between. This CDR3 region has 14 residues. Combining the CDR3 with reference TRBV5-1 and TRBJ2-7 gives the whole variable domain KAGVTQTPRYLIKTRGQQVTLSCSPISGHRSVSWYQQTPGQGLQFLFEYFSETQRNKGNFPGRFSGRQFSNSRSEMNVSTLELGDSALYLCASSLVLSAYEQYFGPGTRLTVT.